Listed here are 14 T cell receptor beta chains from one sample, sequenced in a study of cytotoxic CD8 clonotypes in ibrutinib-treated CLL. This table comes from immunoSEQ multiplex PCR, and its TCRdb copy is limited to in-frame clones, with some not included. This sample has 35,000 to 45,000 clones, with about 64% found just once. Source: PBMCs, taken at disease progression, from a patient treated with ibrutinib. These receptors were obtained from a human donor with chronic lymphocytic leukemia.

The chain couples TRBV27 to TRBJ2-1, with 14 bases that match TRBD2. This CDR3 contains 16 residues. After removal of 5 bases from V and 7 bases from J, the junction contained 7 bases not matched to a gene. CDR1 and CDR2 (germline): MNHEY, SMNVEV (reference sequence). CDR3 residues: CASSPLGLAGENEQFF. As DNA, the CDR3 is TGTGCCAGCAGTCCCTTGGGACTAGCGGGGGAGAATGAGCAGTTCTTC.

The rearrangement links TRBV6-5 to TRBJ2-3; D is tentatively TRBD1 or TRBD2 (6 bases each). The CDR3 consists of 15 residues. V lost 10 bases and J 5 bases, leaving 22 bases between the germline ends. Germline lookup yields CDR1 MNHEY and CDR2 SVGAGI. In nucleotides, the CDR3 is TGTGCCACTACCGAGGGGGGTCTCCGGGGAGATACGCAGTATTTT. Translating it yields CATTEGGLRGDTQYF.

The chain uses TRBV2 and TRBJ2-4, with TRBD2 identical over 12 bases. Trimming cost V 4 bases and J 5 bases; bases outside gene matches: 6. The CDR3 loop spans 16 amino acids. Germline V gene sequence: CDR1 SNHLY, CDR2 FYNNEI. The CDR3 DNA reads as TGTGCCAGCAGTGTATCTAGCGGGGGGGCCCAAAACATTCAGTACTTC. Protein sequence: CASSVSSGGAQNIQYF.

This chain links TRBV11-2 with TRBJ2-1; the D is unclear. Trimming stripped 3 bases from V and 8 bases from J, with 5 bases between. The CDR3 is 11 amino acids. CDR1 is SGHAT and CDR2 is FQNNGV in the germline V gene. In DNA, the CDR3 is TGTGCCAGCAGCTTTACCCATGAGCAGTTCTTC. Translation gives CASSFTHEQFF.

This clone appeared once. The chain recombines TRBV10-1 with TRBJ2-3; 7 bases map to TRBD1. This CDR3 is 17 amino acids long. In germline, CDR1 is WNHNN, CDR2 SYGVQD (reference sequence). The trim removed 4 bases at V and 1 base at J, leaving 11 bases unmatched. This CDR3 reads CASSALQGLPGTDTQYF. The CDR3 bases are TGCGCCAGCAGTGCCTTACAGGGGTTGCCTGGCACAGATACGCAGTATTTT.

V usage is TRBV7-8 and J usage is TRBJ2-7; D assignment may be TRBD1 or TRBD2 (7 bases each). The length of the CDR3 is 15 residues. V was shortened by 5 bases and J by 1 base, with 15 bases between the two germline ends. Germline values: CDR1 SGHVS, CDR2 FQNEAQ. CDR3 nucleotide sequence: TGTGCCAGCAGCCCCAGGGGGGGGGCTTCCTACGAGCAGTACTTC. Protein: CASSPRGGASYEQYF.

This chain links TRBV19 with TRBJ1-5; 8 bases are a match to TRBD1. Germline CDR1 LNHDA, CDR2 SQIVND (reference sequence). Trimming took 4 bases from V and 3 from J; bases not matched to a gene: 2. CDR3 length: 14 residues. The CDR3 reads CASSTTGANQPQHF. CDR3 sequence (DNA): TGTGCCAGTAGTACGACAGGGGCCAATCAGCCCCAGCATTTT.

This clone was found a few times. The V and J genes are TRBV5-4 and TRBJ2-3; either TRBD1 or TRBD2 may fit D (7 bases each). V was clipped by 7 bases and J by 1 base, with 13 bases between them. This CDR3 is 14 amino acids long. In germline, CDR1 is SGHNT, CDR2 YYREEE (reference sequence). CDR3 sequence (DNA): TGTGCCAGCCAGGGGGGGGCCCGCACAGATACGCAGTATTTT. Residues: CASQGGARTDTQYF.

J is TRBJ2-5 and V is TRBV13; D gene uncertain. Germline CDR1 is PRHDT and CDR2 is FYEKMQ (reference sequence). Trimming took off 5 bases at V and 3 bases at J, with 22 bases between the two ends. This CDR3 comprises 17 residues. The CDR3: CASSQGLFGPEEETQYF. CDR3 sequence (DNA): TGTGCCAGCAGCCAAGGGCTTTTTGGGCCGGAAGAAGAGACCCAGTACTTC.

The chain uses TRBV7-9 and TRBJ1-2; TRBD1 is a possible D gene (6 bases). Germline loops: CDR1 SEHNR, CDR2 FQNEAQ (reference sequence). The V end lost 5 bases, the J end lost 2 bases, and 21 bases lay between the germline ends. The CDR3 is 17 residues long. The CDR3 region is CASSQTSPPGHNYGYTF. CDR3 in DNA: TGTGCCAGCAGCCAGACCTCTCCCCCGGGACACAACTATGGCTACACCTTC.

The chain joins TRBV2 to TRBJ1-6; D ambiguous. The germline V gene encodes CDR1 SNHLY and CDR2 FYNNEI. CDR3 length: 15 amino acids. The ends were cut back, 0 bases at V and 14 bases at J, with 17 bases in the middle. Here the CDR3 DNA reads TGTGCCAGCAGTGAAGCGGGCAAACTATCCGCGGCCCTCCACTTT. Translated, it gives CASSEAGKLSAALHF.

The genes are TRBV19 and TRBJ2-3; the D gene could be TRBD1 or TRBD2 (5 bases each). This CDR3 region has 17 residues. Trimming left V 2 bases short and J 0 bases short, with 15 bases between. CDR1 is LNHDA, CDR2 SQIVND, per germline (reference sequence). The chain's CDR3 is CASSIKREGPSTDTQYF. CDR3 sequence (DNA): TGTGCCAGTAGTATAAAACGAGAGGGACCCAGCACAGATACGCAGTATTTT.

V usage is TRBV9 and J usage is TRBJ2-3, with no clear D. The CDR3 is 12 residues long. The V end was cut by 2 bases, the J end by 5 bases, with 6 bases between. Per germline, CDR1 SGDLS and CDR2 YYNGEE. The CDR3, as DNA: TGTGCCAGCAGCGTGTGGGGAGATACGCAGTATTTT. This codes for CASSVWGDTQYF.

The rearrangement uses TRBV29-1 and TRBJ2-1; 9 bases match TRBD2. The germline V gene encodes CDR1 SQVTM and CDR2 ANQGSEA. This CDR3 is 14 amino acids long. The J segment lost 4 bases and the V segment lost 4 bases, leaving 5 bases of the junction unmatched. The CDR3 region has the DNA TGCAGCGTTGTCGGGACTAGCAAGTACAATGAGCAGTTCTTC. Translation gives CSVVGTSKYNEQFF.